This is a list of T cell receptor beta chains from one sample in a study of blood T cell repertoires in COVID-19. This table comes from immunoSEQ multiplex PCR, and its TCRdb copy is limited to in-frame clones, with some not included. This sample has 95,000 to 110,000 clones, with about three quarters found just once. The sequenced sample was peripheral blood. Receptor source: a man between 65 and 85 years old with acute or convalescent COVID-19. CDR3s include the opening cysteine and the closing phenylalanine or tryptophan. The D gene is left open where the match is weak. Clone size is given for some rows only: seen once, a few or many times, or a class if the clone is expanded.

length: 15; J: TRBJ2-3; size: -; D: -; V: TRBV4-2; CDR3: CASSQVETGTDTQYF; DNA: TGTGCCAGCAGCCAAGTAGAGACAGGCACAGATACGCAGTATTTT
length: 15; J: TRBJ2-5; size: -; D: TRBD1; V: TRBV27; CDR3: CASSLWGQEQETQYF; DNA: TGTGCCAGCAGTTTATGGGGACAGGAGCAAGAGACCCAGTACTTC
length: 14; J: TRBJ1-5; size: -; D: -; V: TRBV6-5; CDR3: CASRDSSLNQPQHF; DNA: TGTGCCAGCAGAGACAGTTCTCTCAATCAGCCCCAGCATTTT
length: 14; J: TRBJ1-1; size: -; D: -; V: TRBV4-3; CDR3: CASSLQGGVTEAFF; DNA: TGCGCCAGCAGCCTACAGGGAGGGGTCACTGAAGCTTTCTTT
length: 17; J: TRBJ2-2; size: -; D: TRBD1; V: TRBV18; CDR3: CASSLSRQGRNTGELFF; DNA: TGTGCCAGCTCACTCTCCAGACAGGGGCGGAACACCGGGGAGCTGTTTTTT
length: 15; J: TRBJ2-5; size: -; D: TRBD2; V: TRBV7-6; CDR3: CASSLFTSAQETQYF; DNA: TGTGCCAGCAGCTTATTCACTAGCGCTCAAGAGACCCAGTACTTC
length: 14; J: TRBJ1-5; size: -; D: -; V: TRBV5-1; CDR3: CASSLGESNQPQHF; DNA: TGCGCCAGCAGCTTGGGGGAGAGCAATCAGCCCCAGCATTTT
length: 13; J: TRBJ1-2; size: once; D: -; V: TRBV10-1; CDR3: CASSEGTGYGYTF; DNA: TGCGCCAGCAGTGAGGGAACAGGGTATGGCTACACCTTC
length: 13; J: TRBJ1-1; size: -; D: -; V: TRBV7-2; CDR3: CASSLAQRTEAFF; DNA: TGTGCCAGCAGCTTAGCGCAGAGGACTGAAGCTTTCTTT
length: 16; J: TRBJ1-2; size: -; D: -; V: TRBV5-6; CDR3: CASSLYRTDANYGYTF; DNA: TGTGCCAGCAGCTTGTACCGGACAGATGCCAACTATGGCTACACCTTC
length: 13; J: TRBJ1-1; size: -; D: -; V: TRBV9; CDR3: CASSVTGFTEAFF; DNA: TGTGCCAGCAGCGTAACGGGGTTCACTGAAGCTTTCTTT
length: 15; J: TRBJ2-3; size: -; D: TRBD2; V: TRBV2; CDR3: CASSEGTSYTDTQYF; DNA: TGTGCCAGCAGTGAAGGGACTAGCTACACAGATACGCAGTATTTT
length: 18; J: TRBJ1-6; size: few; D: TRBD1; V: TRBV15; CDR3: CATSRGDRGQGLNSPLHF; DNA: TGTGCCACCAGCAGAGGGGACAGGGGGCAGGGATTGAATTCACCCCTCCACTTT
length: 15; J: TRBJ2-4; size: -; D: TRBD2; V: TRBV5-1; CDR3: CASSALLGEGNIQYF; DNA: TGCGCCAGCAGCGCCCTCCTGGGGGAGGGAAACATTCAGTACTTC
length: 16; J: TRBJ1-3; size: once; D: -; V: TRBV7-6; CDR3: CASSSRGISSGNTMYF; DNA: TGTGCCAGCAGCTCTAGGGGCATAAGCTCTGGAAACACCATGTATTTT
length: 13; J: TRBJ2-7; size: -; D: TRBD1; V: TRBV13; CDR3: CASSLALRGEQYF; DNA: TGTGCCAGCAGCTTAGCCCTCAGGGGGGAGCAGTACTTC
length: 12; J: TRBJ1-6; size: -; D: -; V: TRBV12-3/TRBV12-4; CDR3: CASSFSSSPLHF; DNA: TGTGCCAGCAGTTTTTCGTCTTCACCCCTCCACTTT
length: 15; J: TRBJ2-3; size: -; D: TRBD1; V: TRBV2; CDR3: CASSVDRGQADTQYF; DNA: TGTGCCAGCAGTGTAGACAGGGGGCAAGCAGATACGCAGTATTTT
length: 16; J: TRBJ1-2; size: -; D: TRBD1; V: TRBV12-5; CDR3: CASGLVPPDREYGYTF; DNA: TGTGCTAGTGGTTTGGTACCCCCGGACAGGGAATATGGCTACACCTTC
length: 18; J: TRBJ2-6; size: -; D: -; V: TRBV7-3; CDR3: CASSLMGLGGAGANVLTF; DNA: TGTGCCAGCAGCTTAATGGGCTTGGGCGGGGCTGGGGCCAACGTCCTGACTTTC
length: 15; J: TRBJ2-3; size: -; D: TRBD2; V: TRBV7-3; CDR3: CASSLLAAGTDTQYF; DNA: TGTGCCAGCAGCCTACTAGCGGCCGGCACAGATACGCAGTATTTT